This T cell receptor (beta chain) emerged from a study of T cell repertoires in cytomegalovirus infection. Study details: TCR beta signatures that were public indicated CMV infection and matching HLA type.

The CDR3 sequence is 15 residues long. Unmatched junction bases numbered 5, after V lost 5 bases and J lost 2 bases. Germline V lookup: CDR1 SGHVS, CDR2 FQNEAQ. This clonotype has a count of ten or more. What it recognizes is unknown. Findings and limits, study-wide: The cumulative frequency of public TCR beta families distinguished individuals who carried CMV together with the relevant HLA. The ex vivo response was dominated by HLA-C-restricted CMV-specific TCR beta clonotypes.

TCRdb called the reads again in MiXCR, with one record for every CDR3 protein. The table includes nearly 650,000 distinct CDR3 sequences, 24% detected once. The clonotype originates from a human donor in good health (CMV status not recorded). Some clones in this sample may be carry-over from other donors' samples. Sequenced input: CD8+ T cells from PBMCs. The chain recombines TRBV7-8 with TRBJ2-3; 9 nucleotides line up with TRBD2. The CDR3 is CASSRRGGDTDTQYF. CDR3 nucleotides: TGTGCCAGCAGCCGACGCGGGGGGGACACAGATACGCAGTATTTT.